This T cell receptor (beta chain) was identified during a study of CD8+CD57+ T cells in acquired aplastic anemia. In patients chosen for sequencing, flow cytometry had shown CD8+CD57+ cell expansion. Patient blood was sampled before any therapy had been received. The template used for profiling TCR beta VDJ and CDR3 was genomic DNA. TCRdb redid the calling of the reads with MiXCR, one entry per CDR3 protein. The sample yields 160,000 or so distinct CDR3 sequences, around 47% seen once. This clonotype has at least ten counts. This sequence originates from a human donor with aplastic anemia. The sample was sorted CD4+, CD8+, or CD8+CD57+ T cells (not recorded which) from PBMCs.

The DNA of the CDR3 is TGTGCCAGCAGCCAACTCCGGAACACTGAAGCTTTCTTT. Protein: CASSQLRNTEAFF. The chain is built from TRBV14 and TRBJ1-1; D is uncertain. Germline V gives CDR1 SGHDN, CDR2 FVKESK. Trimming took off 2 bases at V and 1 base at J, with 5 bases between the two ends. This CDR3 has 13 amino acids.